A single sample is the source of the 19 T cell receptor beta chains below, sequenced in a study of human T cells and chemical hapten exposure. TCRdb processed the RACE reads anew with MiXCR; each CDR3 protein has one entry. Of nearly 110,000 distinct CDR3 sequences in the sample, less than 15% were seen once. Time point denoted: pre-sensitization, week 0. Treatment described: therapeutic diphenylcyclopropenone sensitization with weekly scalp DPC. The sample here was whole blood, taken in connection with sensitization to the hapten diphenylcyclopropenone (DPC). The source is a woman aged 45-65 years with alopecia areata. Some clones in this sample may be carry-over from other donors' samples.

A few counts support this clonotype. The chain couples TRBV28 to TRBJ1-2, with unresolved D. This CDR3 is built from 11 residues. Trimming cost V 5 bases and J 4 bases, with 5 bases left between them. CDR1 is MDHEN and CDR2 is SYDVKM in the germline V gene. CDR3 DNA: TGTGCCAGCAGTACCGCCTATGGCTACACCTTC. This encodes CASSTAYGYTF.

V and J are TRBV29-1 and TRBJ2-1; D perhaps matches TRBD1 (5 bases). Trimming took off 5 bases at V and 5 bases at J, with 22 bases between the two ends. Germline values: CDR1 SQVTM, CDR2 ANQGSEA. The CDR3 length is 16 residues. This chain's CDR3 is CSVRGSQGYKDNEQFF. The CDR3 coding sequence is TGCAGCGTTAGGGGCAGCCAAGGATATAAGGACAATGAGCAGTTCTTC.

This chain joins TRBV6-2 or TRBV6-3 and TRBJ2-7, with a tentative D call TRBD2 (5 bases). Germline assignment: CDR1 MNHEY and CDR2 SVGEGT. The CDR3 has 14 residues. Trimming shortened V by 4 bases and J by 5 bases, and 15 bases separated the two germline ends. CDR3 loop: CASSFGLPLDEQYF. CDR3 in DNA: TGTGCCAGCAGTTTCGGACTCCCTTTAGACGAGCAGTACTTC.

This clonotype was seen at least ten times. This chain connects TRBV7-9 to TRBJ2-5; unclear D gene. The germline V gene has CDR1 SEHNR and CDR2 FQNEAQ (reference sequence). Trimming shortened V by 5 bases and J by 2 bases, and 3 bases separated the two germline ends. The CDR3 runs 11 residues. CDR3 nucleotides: TGTGCCAGCAGCCGACAAGAGACCCAGTACTTC. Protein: CASSRQETQYF.

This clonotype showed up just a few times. The CDR3 sequence: CASSQDKVGGSINNEQFF. CDR3 bases: TGTGCCAGCAGCCAAGATAAAGTCGGCGGGAGTATCAACAATGAGCAGTTCTTC. The rearrangement joins TRBV4-2 to TRBJ2-1, with 7 positions matching TRBD2. Germline V gives CDR1 LGHNA, CDR2 YNFKEQ. The CDR3 loop spans 18 amino acids. With 0 bases clipped from V and 5 bases from J, the junction kept 13 bases outside the gene matches.

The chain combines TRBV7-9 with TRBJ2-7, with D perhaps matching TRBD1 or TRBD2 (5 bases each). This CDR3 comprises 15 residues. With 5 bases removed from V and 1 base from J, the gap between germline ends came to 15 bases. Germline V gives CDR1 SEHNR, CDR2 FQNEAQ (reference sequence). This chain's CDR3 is CASSPTGTESYEQYF. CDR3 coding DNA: TGTGCCAGCAGCCCTACCGGGACCGAGTCCTACGAGCAGTACTTC.

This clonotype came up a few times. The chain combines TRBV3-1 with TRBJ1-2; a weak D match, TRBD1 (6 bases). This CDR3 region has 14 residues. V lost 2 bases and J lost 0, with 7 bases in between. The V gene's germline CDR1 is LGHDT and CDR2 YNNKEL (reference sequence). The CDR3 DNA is TGTGCCAGCAGCCAAAGGGGGGCTAACTATGGCTACACCTTC. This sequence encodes CASSQRGANYGYTF. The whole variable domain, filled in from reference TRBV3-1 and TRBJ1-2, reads DTAVSQTPKYLVTQMGNDKSIKCEQNLGHDTMYWYKQDSKKFLKIMFSYNNKELIINETVPNRFSPKSPDKAHLNLHINSLELGDSAVYFCASSQRGANYGYTFGSGTRLTVV.

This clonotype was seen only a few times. CDR3 DNA: TGTGCCAGCAGCTTGGACACAGATACGCAGTATTTT. It codes for CASSLDTDTQYF. The rearrangement joins TRBV7-2 to TRBJ2-3; D is undetermined. Trimming removed 3 bases from V and 2 bases from J, with 3 bases in between. Looked up from germline, CDR1 is SGHTA and CDR2 is FQGNSA. CDR3 length: 12 amino acids.

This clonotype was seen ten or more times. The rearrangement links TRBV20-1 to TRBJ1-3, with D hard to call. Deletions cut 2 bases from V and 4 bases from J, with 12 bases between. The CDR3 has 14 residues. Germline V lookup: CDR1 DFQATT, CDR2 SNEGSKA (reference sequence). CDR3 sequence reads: CSARTGEAGNTIYF. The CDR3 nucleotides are TGCAGTGCTAGAACCGGGGAAGCGGGAAACACCATATATTTT.

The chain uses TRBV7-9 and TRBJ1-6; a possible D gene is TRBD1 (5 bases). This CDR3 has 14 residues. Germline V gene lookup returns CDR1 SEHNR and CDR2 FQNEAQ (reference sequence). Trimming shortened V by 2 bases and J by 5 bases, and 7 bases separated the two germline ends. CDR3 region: CASSLQGDNSPLHF. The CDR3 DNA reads TGTGCCAGCAGCTTACAGGGTGATAATTCACCCCTCCACTTT. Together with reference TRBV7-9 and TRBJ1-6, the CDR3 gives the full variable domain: DTGVSQNPRHKITKRGQNVTFRCDPISEHNRLYWYRQTLGQGPEFLTYFQNEAQLEKSRLLSDRFSAERPKGSFSTLEIQRTEQGDSAMYLCASSLQGDNSPLHFGNGTRLTVT.

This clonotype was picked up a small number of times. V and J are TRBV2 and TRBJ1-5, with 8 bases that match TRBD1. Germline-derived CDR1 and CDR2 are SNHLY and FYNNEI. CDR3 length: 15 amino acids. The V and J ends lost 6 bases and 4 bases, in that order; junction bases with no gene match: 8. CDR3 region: CASRRQGTLNQPQHF. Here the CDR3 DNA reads TGTGCCAGCAGGAGACAGGGGACTCTAAATCAGCCCCAGCATTTT.

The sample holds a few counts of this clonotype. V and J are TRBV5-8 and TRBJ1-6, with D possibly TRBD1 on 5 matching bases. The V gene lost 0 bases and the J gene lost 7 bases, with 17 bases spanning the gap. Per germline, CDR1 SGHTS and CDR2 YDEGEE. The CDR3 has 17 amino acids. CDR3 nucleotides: TGTGCCAGCAGCTTGGTAGACAGAGCGATTGTAAATTCACCCCTCCACTTT. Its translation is CASSLVDRAIVNSPLHF.

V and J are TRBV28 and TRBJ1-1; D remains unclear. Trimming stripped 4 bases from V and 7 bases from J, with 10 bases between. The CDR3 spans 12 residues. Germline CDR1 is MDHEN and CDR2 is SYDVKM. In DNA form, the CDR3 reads TGTGCCAGCAGTTCCCCCGGAAATGAAGCTTTCTTT. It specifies CASSSPGNEAFF.

This CDR3 reads CASSWGQYDSEAFF. The CDR3, as DNA: TGTGCCAGCAGCTGGGGACAGTACGATTCTGAAGCTTTCTTT. The rearrangement joins TRBV7-6 to TRBJ1-1, with TRBD1 matching 7 bases. CDR3 size: 14 residues. Germline V gene lookup returns CDR1 SGHVS and CDR2 FNYEAQ. Trimming at V came to 4 bases and at J to 6 bases, leaving 8 bases not matched to a gene. The variable domain in full, completed from reference TRBV7-6 and TRBJ1-1, reads GAGVSQSPRYKVTKRGQDVALRCDPISGHVSLYWYRQALGQGPEFLTYFNYEAQQDKSGLPNDRFSAERPEGSISTLTIQRTEQRDSAMYRCASSWGQYDSEAFFGQGTRLTVV.

CDR3 sequence: CSVEIGSGRLAQYF. The CDR3 nucleotides read TGCAGCGTTGAAATTGGGTCGGGACGGCTGGCCCAGTACTTC. This chain links TRBV29-1 with TRBJ2-5, with D perhaps assigned TRBD1 or TRBD2 (5 bases each). Germline CDR1 is SQVTM and CDR2 is ANQGSEA. V was trimmed by 2 bases and J by 9 bases, leaving 19 bases between them. The CDR3 is made up of 14 amino acids.

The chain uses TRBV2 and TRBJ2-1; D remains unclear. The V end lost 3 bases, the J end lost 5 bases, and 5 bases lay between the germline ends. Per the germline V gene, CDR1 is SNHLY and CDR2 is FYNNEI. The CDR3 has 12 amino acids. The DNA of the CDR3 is TGTGCCAGCAGTGATTCACACAATGAGCAGTTCTTC. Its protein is CASSDSHNEQFF.

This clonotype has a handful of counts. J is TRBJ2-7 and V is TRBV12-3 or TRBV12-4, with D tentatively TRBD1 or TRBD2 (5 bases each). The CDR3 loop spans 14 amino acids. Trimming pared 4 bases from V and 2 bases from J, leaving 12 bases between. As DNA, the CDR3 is TGTGCCAGCAGTTCCCGGGACGGGCCCTACGAGCAGTACTTC. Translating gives CASSSRDGPYEQYF.

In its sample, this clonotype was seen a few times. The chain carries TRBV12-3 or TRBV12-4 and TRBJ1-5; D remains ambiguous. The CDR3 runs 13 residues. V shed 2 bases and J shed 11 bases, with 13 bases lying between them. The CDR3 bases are TGTGCCAGCAGTTTATCCGGCTTGAGGGCCCAGCATTTT. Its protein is CASSLSGLRAQHF.

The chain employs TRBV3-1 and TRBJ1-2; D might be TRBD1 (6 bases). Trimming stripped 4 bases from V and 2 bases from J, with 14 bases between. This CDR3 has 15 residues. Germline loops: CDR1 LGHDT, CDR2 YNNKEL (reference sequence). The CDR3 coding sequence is TGTGCCAGCAGCCGGGGGGCACAACGGAACTATGGCTACACCTTC. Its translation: CASSRGAQRNYGYTF. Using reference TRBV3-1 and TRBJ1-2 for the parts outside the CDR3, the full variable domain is DTAVSQTPKYLVTQMGNDKSIKCEQNLGHDTMYWYKQDSKKFLKIMFSYNNKELIINETVPNRFSPKSPDKAHLNLHINSLELGDSAVYFCASSRGAQRNYGYTFGSGTRLTVV.